The source of this T cell receptor beta chain is a study of regulatory T cells in long-lasting Graves disease. Libraries of TCR beta came from iRepertoire HTBI primers plus Arm-PCR of CDR3 regions. TCRdb itself ran the multiplex PCR reads through MiXCR, one entry per CDR3 protein. The sample yields a few hundred thousand distinct CDR3 sequences, approximately 13% seen once. The table lists this clonotype with many counts. The CDR3 is 15 residues long. CDR1 is SGHTA and CDR2 is FQGNSA in the germline V gene. Trimming cost V 3 bases and J 4 bases; bases outside gene matches: 6. Time point given: newly diagnosed GD, antithyroid drugs for less than 3 months. PBMC-extracted RNA yielded the TCR library. Separately, the same data were catalogued under a study of T cells in Graves' hyperthyroidism and ophthalmopathy.

The specimen comprised peripheral blood mononuclear cells (PBMCs), sampled at new diagnosis, from a patient treated with antithyroid drugs. The source of this sequence is a man aged 25-40 years with Graves disease. The chain has TRBV7-2 and TRBJ2-1; 7 bases align to TRBD1. DNA for the CDR3: TGTGCCAGCAGCTTGGGGGACAGAGAGTACAATGAGCAGTTCTTC. It encodes CASSLGDREYNEQFF.